This TCR beta chain is from a study of blood T cell repertoires in COVID-19. Study background: The origin of the acute and convalescent COVID-19 samples was the United States, Italy and Spain. PBMCs, B-cell-depleted T cells, or T cells were the source of the cDNA or gDNA that made up the material.

Generated by immunoSEQ multiplex PCR, the TCRdb table keeps only in-frame clones and is missing some. The table lists 100,000 to 150,000 clones, over 80% of them singletons. Germline CDR1 GTSNPN, CDR2 SVGIG (reference sequence). V shed 0 bases, J shed 0 bases, and the junction held 10 bases outside the gene matches. The CDR3 loop spans 18 amino acids. This TCR came from a man in his sixties with acute or convalescent COVID-19. The specimen sequenced was peripheral blood. The V and J genes are TRBV30 and TRBJ2-1; 8 bases fit TRBD2. The CDR3 DNA is TGTGCCTGGAGTGTAGAGTGGGCGGGAGGCTACTCCTACAATGAGCAGTTCTTC. It is translated as CAWSVEWAGGYSYNEQFF.